One sample yielded the 15 T cell receptor beta chains listed below, sequenced in a study of blood T cell repertoires in COVID-19. Some clones are missing from TCRdb's copy, which holds only in-frame ones; the method was immunoSEQ multiplex PCR. The sample has roughly 260,000 clones; roughly 90% are singletons. Sample: peripheral blood. The receptors shown here come from a woman between 25 and 40 years old with COVID-19, enrolled during active disease.

V gene TRBV30 combines with J gene TRBJ2-3; TRBD1 aligns across 7 bases. Per germline, CDR1 GTSNPN and CDR2 SVGIG (reference sequence). The CDR3 extends over 15 amino acids. With 0 bases clipped from V and 5 bases from J, the junction kept 8 bases outside the gene matches. In DNA form, the CDR3 reads TGTGCCTGGAGTGTAGGCCAGGGGGTAAGAGATACGCAGTATTTT. Its protein is CAWSVGQGVRDTQYF.

The chain carries TRBV2 and TRBJ2-3; 9 nucleotides line up with TRBD1. The V segment lost 8 bases and the J segment 4 bases; nucleotides outside the gene matches: 13. The CDR3 totals 16 residues. Germline-derived CDR1 and CDR2 are SNHLY and FYNNEI. The CDR3, as DNA: TGTGCCAGCCGGATCTCCGGGACAGGGCCCCCAGATACGCAGTATTTT. Protein sequence: CASRISGTGPPDTQYF.

The rearrangement joins TRBV5-4 to TRBJ1-1, with D possibly matching TRBD1 (5 bases). The CDR3 totals 16 residues. Germline V gene lookup returns CDR1 SGHNT and CDR2 YYREEE (reference sequence). Trimming pared 0 bases from V and 6 bases from J, leaving 18 bases between. Here the CDR3 reads CASSLGPGPEGAEAFF. CDR3 nucleotides: TGTGCCAGCAGCTTGGGGCCGGGTCCTGAAGGGGCTGAAGCTTTCTTT. The full variable domain, with the rest looked up from reference TRBV5-4 and TRBJ1-1, is ETGVTQSPTHLIKTRGQQVTLRCSSQSGHNTVSWYQQALGQGPQFIFQYYREEENGRGNFPPRFSGLQFPNYSSELNVNALELDDSALYLCASSLGPGPEGAEAFFGQGTRLTVV.

V gene TRBV2 combines with J gene TRBJ1-5; 8 positions agree with TRBD1. V was pared by 0 bases and J by 6 bases, with 7 bases of the junction left unmatched. This CDR3 contains 16 residues. Germline V lookup: CDR1 SNHLY, CDR2 FYNNEI. The CDR3 coding sequence is TGTGCCAGCAGTGAAGCGCGAGCAGGGGGCGGTCAGCCCCAGCATTTT. Residues: CASSEARAGGGQPQHF.

The chain uses TRBV14 and TRBJ2-1, with D perhaps TRBD1 (7 bases). V dropped 3 bases and J dropped 7 bases, with 16 bases sitting between them. CDR3 size: 15 residues. Germline CDR1 reads SGHDN; CDR2 reads FVKESK. The CDR3 reads CASSHGLQGLNEQFF. The CDR3 bases are TGTGCCAGCAGCCATGGACTACAGGGGTTAAATGAGCAGTTCTTC.

DNA for the CDR3: TGTGCCAGCAGTTTCTGGGGGCTCAATCAGCCCCAGCATTTT. It codes for CASSFWGLNQPQHF. The V and J genes are TRBV28 and TRBJ1-5; TRBD1 might be the D (6 bases). Per the germline V gene, CDR1 is MDHEN and CDR2 is SYDVKM. The CDR3 runs to 14 residues. The V and J ends lost 3 bases and 3 bases respectively, with 9 bases between them.

This clone appeared once. The rearrangement joins TRBV21-1 to TRBJ2-7; the DNA was not used to check the table's D call, TRBD1. TRBV21-1 is a listed pseudogene. The CDR3 covers 15 residues. The CDR3 coding sequence is TGTGCCAGCAGCCTCCACCTTGACAGGTCCTACGAGCAGTACTTC. This sequence encodes CASSLHLDRSYEQYF.

V is TRBV5-1 and J is TRBJ2-7; TRBD2 aligns across 15 bases. This CDR3 spans 15 amino acids. Germline V lookup: CDR1 SGHRS, CDR2 YFSETQ. The V and J ends lost 4 bases and 11 bases, in that order; junction bases with no gene match: 10. CDR3: CASSPGLAGGSPKYF. CDR3 bases: TGCGCCAGCAGCCCGGGACTAGCGGGAGGAAGCCCCAAGTACTTC.

The V gene is TRBV6-5, the J gene TRBJ2-3; 11 positions match TRBD2. Germline CDR1 and CDR2: MNHEY and SVGAGI. V lost 6 bases, J lost 5 bases, and 4 bases stayed unmatched. The CDR3 is made up of 14 amino acids. CDR3 sequence: CASRVAGGRDTQYF. CDR3 bases: TGTGCCAGCAGGGTAGCGGGAGGGCGAGATACGCAGTATTTT.

The chain carries TRBV10-3 and TRBJ2-7, with a possible D match to TRBD2 (5 bases). Per germline, CDR1 ENHRY and CDR2 SYGVKD. V was pared by 10 bases and J by 3 bases, with 16 bases between. The CDR3 runs 13 residues. CDR3: CATSPLSGYEQYF. CDR3 DNA: TGTGCCACCTCACCCCTAAGCGGCTACGAGCAGTACTTC.

This chain uses TRBV27 with TRBJ1-5; a weak D match, TRBD1 (5 bases). The germline V gene has CDR1 MNHEY and CDR2 SMNVEV (reference sequence). The CDR3 is 13 residues long. V lost 5 bases, J lost 5 bases, and 10 bases lay in between. The CDR3 nucleotides are TGTGCCAGCAGTCCCGGGACTGATCAGCCCCAGCATTTT. It yields the protein CASSPGTDQPQHF.

The chain employs TRBV14 and TRBJ2-7, with D unclear. Between the trimmed V and J ends, which lost 1 base and 2 bases, there was a span of 9 bases. Germline V gene sequence: CDR1 SGHDN, CDR2 FVKESK. This CDR3 spans 14 amino acids. CDR3 DNA: TGTGCCAGCAGCCAAGGGGCTACCACCTACGAGCAGTACTTC. Translated, it gives CASSQGATTYEQYF.

In its sample, this clone was seen once. The genes are TRBV27 and TRBJ2-1, with 15 bases matching TRBD2. The CDR3 has 17 residues. Trimming cost V 5 bases and J 4 bases; bases outside gene matches: 6. Germline V gene data show CDR1 as MNHEY and CDR2 as SMNVEV (reference sequence). CDR3 region: CASSPGTSGRPYNEQFF. The DNA of the CDR3 is TGTGCCAGCAGTCCCGGGACTAGCGGGAGGCCATACAATGAGCAGTTCTTC.

The gene calls are TRBV21-1 and TRBJ2-2; the D call TRBD2 from the table was never checked on the DNA. TRBV21-1 is labeled a pseudogene. CDR3 size: 16 residues. The CDR3 sequence is CASSNKAGATSGELFF. CDR3 DNA: TGTGCCAGCAGCAATAAAGCGGGAGCAACCTCCGGGGAGCTGTTTTTT.

This sequence joins TRBV12-3 or TRBV12-4 and TRBJ2-1; D perhaps matches TRBD2 (5 bases). The CDR3 is 11 residues long. Deletions cut 3 bases from V and 9 bases from J, with 6 bases between. CDR3 bases: TGTGCCAGCAGTTTTGGAGGTGAGCAGTTCTTC. This sequence encodes CASSFGGEQFF.